This T cell receptor beta chain was captured by sequencing in a study of CD8+ T cells in alopecia areata. Sequencing relied on a cDNA template that was reverse transcribed from extracted RNA. The repertoire was sequenced with immunoSEQ multiplex PCR; TCRdb's copy has only in-frame clones and lacks some. Of 98,000 or so clones listed, approximately 61% are singletons. Alopecia areata patients provided lesional scalp punch biopsies and peripheral blood, both collected for the study. Sorted out of PBMCs were CD4+ T cells and CD8+ T cells. As for this clone: The antigen remains unidentified.

CDR3 size: 14 residues. The germline V gene has CDR1 SEHNR and CDR2 FQNEAQ (reference sequence). V was pared by 9 bases and J by 1 base, with 7 bases of the junction left unmatched. General study findings and limits: Although TCR sharing was seen in mice, sharing across patients was less clear, possibly for HLA-related reasons. Sequences from scalp samples also cover resident alphabeta T cells of normal skin.

The source is a human donor with alopecia areata. The sequenced material came from NKG2D-low CD8+ T cells sorted from blood. The chain has TRBV7-9 and TRBJ1-1; 8 bases align to TRBD1. The CDR3, as DNA: TGTGCCAGTGGCCCAGGACAGGGGAACACTGAAGCTTTCTTT. Amino acid sequence: CASGPGQGNTEAFF.